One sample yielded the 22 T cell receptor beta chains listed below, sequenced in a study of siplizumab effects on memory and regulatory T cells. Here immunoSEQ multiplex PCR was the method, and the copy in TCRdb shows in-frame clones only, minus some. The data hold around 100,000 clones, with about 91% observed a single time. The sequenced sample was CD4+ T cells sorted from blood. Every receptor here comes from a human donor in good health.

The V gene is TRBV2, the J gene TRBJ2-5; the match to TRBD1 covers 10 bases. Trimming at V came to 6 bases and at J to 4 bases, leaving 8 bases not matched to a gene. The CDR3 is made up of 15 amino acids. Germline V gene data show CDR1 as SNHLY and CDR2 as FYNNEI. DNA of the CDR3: TGTGCCAGCAGCGGGGACAGGGGCTTCGCAGAGACCCAGTACTTC. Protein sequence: CASSGDRGFAETQYF.

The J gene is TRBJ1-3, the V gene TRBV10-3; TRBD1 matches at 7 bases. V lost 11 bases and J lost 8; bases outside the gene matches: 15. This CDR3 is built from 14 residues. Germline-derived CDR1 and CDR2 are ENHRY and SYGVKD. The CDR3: CASQPGQEWDTIYF. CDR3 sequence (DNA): TGTGCCTCACAACCCGGACAGGAGTGGGACACCATATATTTT.

CDR3 protein: CASSLDRQSTGELFF. In DNA, the CDR3 is TGCGCCAGCAGCTTGGACAGGCAGAGCACCGGGGAGCTGTTTTTT. The V call is TRBV5-1, the J call TRBJ2-2, with D possibly TRBD1 on 5 matching bases. The CDR3 covers 15 residues. V was trimmed by 0 bases and J by 4 bases, leaving 10 bases between them. CDR1 is SGHRS, CDR2 YFSETQ, per germline.

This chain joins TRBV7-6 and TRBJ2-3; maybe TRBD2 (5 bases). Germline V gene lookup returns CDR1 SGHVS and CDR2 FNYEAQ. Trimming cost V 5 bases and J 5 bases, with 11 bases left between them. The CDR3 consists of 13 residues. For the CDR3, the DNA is TGTGCCAGCAGCCAACTCCGGGGAGATACGCAGTATTTT. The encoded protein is CASSQLRGDTQYF.

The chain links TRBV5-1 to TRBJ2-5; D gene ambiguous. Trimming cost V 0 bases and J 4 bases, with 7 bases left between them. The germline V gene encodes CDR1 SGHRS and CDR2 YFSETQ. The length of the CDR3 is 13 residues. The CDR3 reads CASSLDLGETQYF. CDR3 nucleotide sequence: TGCGCCAGCAGCTTGGATCTAGGAGAGACCCAGTACTTC. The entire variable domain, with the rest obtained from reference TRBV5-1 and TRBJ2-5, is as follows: KAGVTQTPRYLIKTRGQQVTLSCSPISGHRSVSWYQQTPGQGLQFLFEYFSETQRNKGNFPGRFSGRQFSNSRSEMNVSTLELGDSALYLCASSLDLGETQYFGPGTRLLVL.

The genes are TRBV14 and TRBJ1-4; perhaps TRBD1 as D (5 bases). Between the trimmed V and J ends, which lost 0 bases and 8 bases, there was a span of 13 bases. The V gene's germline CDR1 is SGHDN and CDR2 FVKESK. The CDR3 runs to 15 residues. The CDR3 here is CASSQDPQGWEKLFF. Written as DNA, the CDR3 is TGTGCCAGCAGCCAAGATCCCCAGGGTTGGGAAAAACTGTTTTTT.

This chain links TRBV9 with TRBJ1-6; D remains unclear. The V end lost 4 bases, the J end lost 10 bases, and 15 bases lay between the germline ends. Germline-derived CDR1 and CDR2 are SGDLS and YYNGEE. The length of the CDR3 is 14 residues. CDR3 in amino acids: CASSFNSGNSPLHF. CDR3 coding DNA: TGTGCCAGCAGCTTTAACTCCGGGAACTCACCCCTCCACTTT.

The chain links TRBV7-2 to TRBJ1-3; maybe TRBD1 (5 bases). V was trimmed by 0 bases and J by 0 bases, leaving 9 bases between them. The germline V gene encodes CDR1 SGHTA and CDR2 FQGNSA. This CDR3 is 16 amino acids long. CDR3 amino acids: CASSLAWGGSGNTIYF. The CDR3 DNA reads TGTGCCAGCAGCTTAGCGTGGGGGGGCTCTGGAAACACCATATATTTT.

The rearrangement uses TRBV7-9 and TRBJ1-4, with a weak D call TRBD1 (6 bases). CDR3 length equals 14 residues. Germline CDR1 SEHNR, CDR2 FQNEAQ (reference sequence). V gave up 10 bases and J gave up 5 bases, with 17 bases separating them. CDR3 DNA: TGTGCCACCCAAGCGGGGGCGCGGAATGAAAAACTGTTTTTT. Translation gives CATQAGARNEKLFF.

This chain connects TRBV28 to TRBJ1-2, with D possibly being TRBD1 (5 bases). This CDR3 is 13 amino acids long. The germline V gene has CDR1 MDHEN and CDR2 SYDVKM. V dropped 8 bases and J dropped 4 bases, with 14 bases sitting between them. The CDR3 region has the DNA TGTGCCAGCGTTCGATCGGGGGGCTATGGCTACACCTTC. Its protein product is CASVRSGGYGYTF.

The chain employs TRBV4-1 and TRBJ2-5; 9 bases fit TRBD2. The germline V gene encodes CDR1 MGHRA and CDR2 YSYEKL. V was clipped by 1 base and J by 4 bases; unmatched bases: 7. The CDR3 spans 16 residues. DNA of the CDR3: TGCGCCAGCAGCCAAGGAATTAGCGGGGGCCCAGAGACCCAGTACTTC. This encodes CASSQGISGGPETQYF.

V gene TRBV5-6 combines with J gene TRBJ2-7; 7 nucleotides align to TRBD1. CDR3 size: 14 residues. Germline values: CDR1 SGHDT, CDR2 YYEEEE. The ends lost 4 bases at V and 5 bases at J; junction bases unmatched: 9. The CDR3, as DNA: TGTGCCAGCAGCCCAGATGACAGGGCCCACGAGCAGTACTTC. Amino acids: CASSPDDRAHEQYF.

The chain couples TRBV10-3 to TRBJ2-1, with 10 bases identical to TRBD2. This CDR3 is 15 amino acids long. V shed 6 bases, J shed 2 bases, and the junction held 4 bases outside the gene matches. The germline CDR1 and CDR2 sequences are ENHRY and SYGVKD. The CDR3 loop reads CAIRESGGAYNEQFF. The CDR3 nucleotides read TGTGCCATCAGAGAAAGCGGGGGGGCCTACAATGAGCAGTTCTTC.

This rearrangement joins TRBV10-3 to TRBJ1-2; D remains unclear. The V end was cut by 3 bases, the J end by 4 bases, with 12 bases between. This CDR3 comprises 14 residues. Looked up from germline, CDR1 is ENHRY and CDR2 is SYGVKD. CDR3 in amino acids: CAISESGPGYGYTF. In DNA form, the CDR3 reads TGTGCCATCAGTGAATCTGGGCCGGGCTATGGCTACACCTTC.

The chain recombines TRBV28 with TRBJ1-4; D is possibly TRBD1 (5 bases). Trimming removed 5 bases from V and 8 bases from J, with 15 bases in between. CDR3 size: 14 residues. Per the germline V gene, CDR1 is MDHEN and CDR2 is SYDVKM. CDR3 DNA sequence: TGTGCCAGCAGTCAACCGACTCAGGGCGAAAAACTGTTTTTT. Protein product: CASSQPTQGEKLFF.

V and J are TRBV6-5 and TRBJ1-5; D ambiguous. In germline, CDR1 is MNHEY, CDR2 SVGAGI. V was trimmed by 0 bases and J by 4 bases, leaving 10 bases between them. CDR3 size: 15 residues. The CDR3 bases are TGTGCCAGCAGTTACTCGAGAGCAGCTAATCAGCCCCAGCATTTT. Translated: CASSYSRAANQPQHF.

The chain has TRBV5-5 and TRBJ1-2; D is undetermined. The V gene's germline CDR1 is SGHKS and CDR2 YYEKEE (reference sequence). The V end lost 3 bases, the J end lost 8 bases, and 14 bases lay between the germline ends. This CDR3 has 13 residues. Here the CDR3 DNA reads TGTGCCAGCAGCTCCGGCGGGCGCGGAGGCTACACCTTC. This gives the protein CASSSGGRGGYTF.

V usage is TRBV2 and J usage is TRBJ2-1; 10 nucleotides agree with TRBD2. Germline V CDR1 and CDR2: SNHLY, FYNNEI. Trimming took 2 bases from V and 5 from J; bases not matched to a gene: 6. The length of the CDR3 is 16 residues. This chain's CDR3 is CASSERVGLANNEQFF. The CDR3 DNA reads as TGTGCCAGCAGTGAACGGGTGGGACTAGCGAACAATGAGCAGTTCTTC. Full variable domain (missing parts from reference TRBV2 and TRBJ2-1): EPEVTQTPSHQVTQMGQEVILRCVPISNHLYFYWYRQILGQKVEFLVSFYNNEISEKSEIFDDQFSVERPDGSNFTLKIRSTKLEDSAMYFCASSERVGLANNEQFFGPGTRLTVL.

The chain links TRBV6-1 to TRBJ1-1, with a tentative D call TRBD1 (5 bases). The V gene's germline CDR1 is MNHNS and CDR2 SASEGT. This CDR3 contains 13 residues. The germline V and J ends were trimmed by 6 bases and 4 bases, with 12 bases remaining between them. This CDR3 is CASSPGTITEAFF. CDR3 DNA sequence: TGTGCCAGCAGCCCCGGGACTATCACTGAAGCTTTCTTT.

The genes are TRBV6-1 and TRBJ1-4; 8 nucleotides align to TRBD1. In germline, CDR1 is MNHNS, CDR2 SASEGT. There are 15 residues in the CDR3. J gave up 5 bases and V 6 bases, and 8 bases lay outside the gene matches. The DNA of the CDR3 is TGTGCCAGCAGACTCGACAGGGGAGTCAATGAAAAACTGTTTTTT. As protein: CASRLDRGVNEKLFF.

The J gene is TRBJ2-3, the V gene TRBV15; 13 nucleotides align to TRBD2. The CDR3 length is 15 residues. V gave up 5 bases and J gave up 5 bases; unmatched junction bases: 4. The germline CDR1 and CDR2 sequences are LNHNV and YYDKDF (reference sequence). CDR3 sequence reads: CATSRLAGGGDTQYF. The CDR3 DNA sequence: TGTGCCACCAGCCGACTAGCGGGGGGTGGAGATACGCAGTATTTT.

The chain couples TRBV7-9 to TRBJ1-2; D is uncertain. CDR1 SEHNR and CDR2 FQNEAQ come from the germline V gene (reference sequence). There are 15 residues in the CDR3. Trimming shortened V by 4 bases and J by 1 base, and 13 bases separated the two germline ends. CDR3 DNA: TGTGCCAGCAGCTCCCTATCTGGATTTAACTATGGCTACACCTTC. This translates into CASSSLSGFNYGYTF.